This T cell receptor (beta chain) emerged from a study of blood T cell repertoires in COVID-19. About the study: PBMCs, B-cell-depleted T cells, or T cells provided the cDNA or gDNA that made up the material.

Generated by immunoSEQ multiplex PCR, the TCRdb table keeps only in-frame clones and is missing some. Counted here are more than 300,000 clones, around 87% occurring once; the ten biggest clones make up 8% to 13%. Followed longitudinally, the Seattle patients had been enrolled during active infection. Germline assignment: CDR1 LNHNV and CDR2 YYDKDF (reference sequence). The CDR3 consists of 14 residues. The J segment lost 3 bases and the V segment lost 5 bases, leaving 3 bases of the junction unmatched. Sequencing input: peripheral blood. The genes are TRBV15 and TRBJ2-5, with 10 bases lining up with TRBD2. The origin of this receptor is a woman in her twenties or thirties with COVID-19, enrolled during active disease. The CDR3 here is CATSSLAGEETQYF. CDR3 in DNA: TGTGCCACCAGCTCTCTAGCGGGAGAAGAGACCCAGTACTTC.